A single T cell receptor (beta chain) is shown here with its context. What it binds is not known. This sample's time point: week 23, last vaccination. Mutant IDH1 20-mer peptide, at 300 ug, made up each vaccine dose, with topical imiquimod. This entry comes from a study of a mutant IDH1 vaccine in newly diagnosed glioma. Study summary: It was radiotherapy, temozolomide, or both that patients received previously, with most receiving both. Study-wide results and caveats: Top-clonotype changes in peripheral T cells seemed unrelated to pseudoprogression. Of all patients, around 94% showed vaccine-induced immune responses.

The data were produced by immunoSEQ multiplex PCR, yet TCRdb's version contains in-frame clones alone and is incomplete. The table has around 29,000 clones, about 85% seen once; the top ten hold over 7%. This clonotype was sampled from a woman aged 18-30 years with glioma. The material sequenced was PBMCs, taken from a glioma patient whose treatment included an IDH1 peptide vaccine.

The CDR3 region has the DNA TGTGCCAGTAGTTCTACCCGCGACACCTCTAGTGAAAAACTGTTTTTT. This sequence encodes CASSSTRDTSSEKLFF. V and J are TRBV19 and TRBJ1-4; the D is unclear. Trimming took 5 bases from V and 7 from J, leaving 20 bases between them. Germline V gene lookup returns CDR1 LNHDA and CDR2 SQIVND (reference sequence). The CDR3 totals 16 residues.